This T cell receptor (beta chain) was captured by sequencing in a study of OX40 agonist ivuxolimab in advanced cancers. Libraries were prepared by immunoSEQ multiplex PCR; TCRdb keeps only in-frame clonotypes and omits some of them. Of 55,000 to 75,000 clones listed, roughly 80% are singletons. Germline assignment: CDR1 MDHEN and CDR2 SYDVKM. V was clipped by 6 bases and J by 0 bases, with 14 bases between them. The CDR3 is 16 residues long. This clone was observed once. The V and J genes are TRBV28 and TRBJ1-4; D remains unclear. Source: CD4+ or CD8+ T cells sorted from blood, taken in a trial of the OX40 agonist ivuxolimab. The sequence came from an adult with an advanced solid tumor such as melanoma, head and neck, liver or kidney cancer. This CDR3 is CASSPFVGATNEKLFF. The DNA for the CDR3 is TGTGCCAGCAGCCCCTTTGTGGGTGCAACTAATGAAAAACTGTTTTTT.